These 20 T cell receptor beta chains were sequenced from one sample in a study of T-cell memory formation after mild COVID-19. TCRdb re-analysed the 5' RACE reads in MiXCR, keeping a single row per CDR3 protein. This repertoire shows over 150,000 distinct CDR3 sequences, about a fifth found once; its top ten account for roughly 4.3%. Sequencing was performed on PBMCs or a T cell subset sorted from them (not recorded which). The receptors here all came from a man between 18 and 35 years old who had mild COVID-19 (a few samples of this study predate the infection). Cell type and time point are not known.

The J gene is TRBJ1-6, the V gene TRBV20-1; 7 nucleotides align to TRBD1. Germline V gene lookup returns CDR1 DFQATT and CDR2 SNEGSKA (reference sequence). V shed 6 bases, J shed 8 bases, and the junction held 13 bases outside the gene matches. This CDR3 is built from 15 residues. The CDR3 nucleotides read TGCAGTGCCCGGAGGGACAGTGCGGGGGATTCACCCCTCCACTTT. This codes for CSARRDSAGDSPLHF.

This clonotype was found a few times. The V call is TRBV20-1, the J call TRBJ1-3, with D possibly TRBD1 on 5 matching bases. The CDR3 consists of 15 residues. Trimming pared 1 base from V and 2 bases from J, leaving 12 bases between. The germline V gene has CDR1 DFQATT and CDR2 SNEGSKA (reference sequence). CDR3 in amino acids: CSARGPGTAGNTIYF. CDR3 nucleotides: TGCAGTGCTAGAGGTCCCGGGACGGCTGGAAACACCATATATTTT.

This clonotype was detected ten times or more. The CDR3 DNA is TGCGCCAGCAGACCAGGGACAGGTGGACCGGGTGTGCAGTACTTC. It codes for CASRPGTGGPGVQYF. This chain connects TRBV5-1 to TRBJ2-7; 8 bases match TRBD1. V lost 5 bases, J lost 9 bases, and 16 bases stayed unmatched. The CDR3 runs 15 residues. Germline CDR1 is SGHRS and CDR2 is YFSETQ. Complete variable domain (other parts from reference TRBV5-1 and TRBJ2-7): KAGVTQTPRYLIKTRGQQVTLSCSPISGHRSVSWYQQTPGQGLQFLFEYFSETQRNKGNFPGRFSGRQFSNSRSEMNVSTLELGDSALYLCASRPGTGGPGVQYFGPGTRLTVT.

This clonotype has a handful of counts. This sequence joins TRBV5-1 and TRBJ1-1; weak D call: TRBD1 (6 bases). The CDR3 extends over 13 amino acids. Trimming removed 5 bases from V and 5 bases from J, with 13 bases in between. CDR1 and CDR2 from the germline V gene are SGHRS and YFSETQ. The CDR3 bases are TGCGCCAGCAGACAGGGAGTAGTTACTGAAGCTTTCTTT. Protein sequence: CASRQGVVTEAFF.

Notes on this clonotype: The CDR3 ends on some other residue instead of the conserved phenylalanine or tryptophan, so this is likely a read error. The chain recombines TRBV7-2 with TRBJ2-6; D call uncertain. The CDR3 runs to 14 residues. CDR1 and CDR2 (germline): SGHTA, FQGNSA. V dropped 5 bases and J dropped 0 bases, with 5 bases sitting between them. The CDR3 DNA reads TGTGCCAGCAGCCGGACCTCTGGGGCCAACGTCCTGACTTTA. Amino acids: CASSRTSGANVLTL.

The chain has TRBV7-2 and TRBJ1-1; tentatively, D is TRBD1 (5 bases). In germline, CDR1 is SGHTA, CDR2 FQGNSA. The CDR3 is made up of 14 amino acids. Trimming stripped 2 bases from V and 4 bases from J, with 11 bases between. The CDR3 sequence is CASSLSRVSTEAFF. In DNA form, the CDR3 reads TGTGCCAGCAGCTTATCCAGGGTGAGCACTGAAGCTTTCTTT.

The V call is TRBV4-3, the J call TRBJ2-3; possibly TRBD1 for D (5 bases). V was shortened by 1 base and J by 0 bases, with 14 bases between the two germline ends. This CDR3 is 17 amino acids long. Germline V gives CDR1 LGHNA, CDR2 YSLEER. The CDR3 is CASSQATTASSTDTQYF. For the CDR3, the DNA is TGCGCCAGCAGCCAAGCAACGACAGCTTCTAGCACAGATACGCAGTATTTT.

At least ten counts were recorded for this clonotype. V is TRBV5-6 and J is TRBJ2-3, with TRBD2 matching over 10 bases. V gave up 2 bases and J gave up 5 bases; unmatched junction bases: 11. CDR1 and CDR2 from the germline V gene are SGHDT and YYEEEE. The CDR3 runs 17 residues. In DNA, the CDR3 is TGTGCCAGCAGCTTCCTTAGCGGGGGGCCTCTAGGAGATACGCAGTATTTT. Protein sequence: CASSFLSGGPLGDTQYF.

This clonotype came up a few times. The J gene is TRBJ1-5, the V gene TRBV7-2, with TRBD1 matching over 9 bases. The CDR3 has 19 amino acids. The trim removed 4 bases at V and 4 bases at J, leaving 17 bases unmatched. Germline V gives CDR1 SGHTA, CDR2 FQGNSA. This chain's CDR3 is CASSSSAVPGQGNNQPQHF. CDR3 in DNA: TGTGCCAGCAGCTCAAGTGCTGTCCCGGGACAGGGCAATAATCAGCCCCAGCATTTT.

This chain uses TRBV18 with TRBJ2-3, with D perhaps matching TRBD1 (5 bases). The CDR3 covers 13 residues. Germline lookup yields CDR1 KGHSH and CDR2 LQKENI. The germline V and J ends were trimmed by 6 bases and 10 bases, with 17 bases remaining between them. The CDR3: CASSPGGGAAQYF. The CDR3 DNA sequence: TGTGCCAGCTCTCCCGGTGGTGGGGCGGCGCAGTATTTT.

V and J are TRBV19 and TRBJ2-4; TRBD1 agrees at 8 bases. V shed 2 bases and J 2 bases; nucleotides not matched to a gene: 2. From germline, CDR1 is LNHDA and CDR2 SQIVND (reference sequence). This CDR3 comprises 15 residues. CDR3 nucleotide sequence: TGTGCCAGTAGTATACAGGGGGCTTCCAAAAACATTCAGTACTTC. Residues: CASSIQGASKNIQYF.

This clonotype has only a few counts. This chain connects TRBV5-6 to TRBJ1-1, with D maybe TRBD1 (6 bases). This CDR3 has 19 residues. V lost 3 bases to trimming and J lost 3 bases, with 27 bases between them. Germline CDR1 is SGHDT and CDR2 is YYEEEE. The CDR3 nucleotides read TGTGCCAGCAGCTCACTGACAGGCTCCAGAAGGGGAGCGGACACTGAAGCTTTCTTT. This sequence encodes CASSSLTGSRRGADTEAFF.

This clonotype was detected ten times or more. V gene TRBV12-3 or TRBV12-4 combines with J gene TRBJ2-3; TRBD2 agrees at 7 bases. V shed 6 bases and J 1 base; nucleotides not matched to a gene: 7. The CDR3 runs 15 residues. CDR3 DNA sequence: TGTGCCAGCAGCTCAAGTGCGGGGGGCACAGATACGCAGTATTTT. Translated, it gives CASSSSAGGTDTQYF.

This clonotype has more than one count but fewer than ten. The J gene is TRBJ1-5, the V gene TRBV24-1; 8 nucleotides align to TRBD1. CDR1 is KGHDR and CDR2 is SFDVKD in the germline V gene. This CDR3 spans 16 amino acids. V dropped 4 bases and J dropped 3; count of bases not matched to a gene: 7. CDR3 sequence: CATSDGRQGNNQPQHF. CDR3 sequence (DNA): TGTGCCACCAGTGACGGCCGACAGGGGAACAATCAGCCCCAGCATTTT.

This clonotype was counted a few times. This chain connects TRBV25-1 to TRBJ2-3; D is perhaps TRBD2 (6 bases). V dropped 7 bases and J dropped 13 bases, with 21 bases sitting between them. Germline V gene lookup returns CDR1 MGHDK and CDR2 SYGVNS. There are 13 residues in the CDR3. This chain's CDR3 is CASIPVVPGLKYF. CDR3 nucleotides: TGTGCCAGCATCCCGGTAGTCCCGGGACTCAAGTATTTT. The full variable domain, its missing parts supplied by reference TRBV25-1 and TRBJ2-3, is EADIYQTPRYLVIGTGKKITLECSQTMGHDKMYWYQQDPGMELHLIHYSYGVNSTEKGDLSSESTVSRIRTEHFPLTLESARPSHTSQYLCASIPVVPGLKYFGPGTRLTVL.

The chain combines TRBV11-2 with TRBJ1-1; 7 bases fit TRBD1. Unmatched junction bases numbered 9, after V lost 5 bases and J lost 0 bases. CDR3 length equals 16 residues. Per germline, CDR1 SGHAT and CDR2 FQNNGV. As DNA, the CDR3 is TGTGCCAGCAGCCCCTTTCGGGACAGCTTGAACACTGAAGCTTTCTTT. Translation: CASSPFRDSLNTEAFF.

The chain has TRBV6-5 and TRBJ1-3; no clear D. Germline V gene sequence: CDR1 MNHEY, CDR2 SVGAGI. V was pared by 6 bases and J by 4 bases, with 4 bases between. The CDR3 has 11 residues. The CDR3 protein is CASRRGNTIYF. The CDR3 DNA reads as TGTGCCAGCAGGAGGGGAAACACCATATATTTT.

The chain couples TRBV5-1 to TRBJ2-2; maybe TRBD2 (5 bases). Per germline, CDR1 SGHRS and CDR2 YFSETQ. The CDR3 runs 14 residues. V was clipped by 0 bases and J by 4 bases, with 7 bases between them. CDR3 sequence: CASSLGESTGELFF. DNA for the CDR3: TGCGCCAGCAGCTTGGGGGAGAGCACCGGGGAGCTGTTTTTT.

This sequence joins TRBV4-1 and TRBJ1-1; D ambiguous. This CDR3 has 14 amino acids. Trimming removed 1 base from V and 1 base from J, with 7 bases in between. Per the germline V gene, CDR1 is MGHRA and CDR2 is YSYEKL. The CDR3 reads CASSQVLANTEAFF. The DNA for the CDR3 is TGCGCCAGCAGCCAAGTCCTAGCGAACACTGAAGCTTTCTTT.

This rearrangement joins TRBV10-3 to TRBJ2-5, with D perhaps matching TRBD2 (5 bases). Germline CDR1 ENHRY, CDR2 SYGVKD. V was trimmed by 0 bases and J by 5 bases, leaving 13 bases between them. The CDR3 is 15 residues long. Written as DNA, the CDR3 is TGTGCCATCAGTGAGTCGACTCTCGGCGGGGAGACCCAGTACTTC. It is translated as CAISESTLGGETQYF.